Each of the 8 T cell receptor beta chains below was sequenced from the same sample in a study of blood T cell repertoires in COVID-19. Using immunoSEQ multiplex PCR, the repertoire was profiled, and TCRdb retains in-frame clones only, with some absent. Found here are some 60,000 clones, 80% to 95% of them singletons; the top ten hold approximately 6%. Sample: peripheral blood. These TCRs come from a human donor in a cohort sampled during active COVID-19.

This chain joins TRBV10-3 and TRBJ2-7, with 11 bases identical to TRBD2. Germline CDR1 reads ENHRY; CDR2 reads SYGVKD. Trimming cost V 0 bases and J 7 bases; bases outside gene matches: 5. The CDR3 is 15 residues long. For the CDR3, the DNA is TGTGCCATCAGTGAGTCTAGCGGGGGGGCCGGGGAGCAGTACTTC. Translated: CAISESSGGAGEQYF.

The chain uses TRBV10-3 and TRBJ2-7; a weak D match, TRBD2 (6 bases). The CDR3 has 13 residues. V lost 10 bases to trimming and J lost 5 bases, with 18 bases between them. Germline CDR1 reads ENHRY; CDR2 reads SYGVKD. CDR3 region: CATHPGGFDEQYF. In nucleotides, the CDR3 is TGTGCCACCCACCCCGGGGGTTTCGACGAGCAGTACTTC.

The chain recombines TRBV19 with TRBJ1-4, with 7 bases identical to TRBD1. Losses at the gene ends were 11 bases for V and 10 bases for J; bases not matched to a gene: 13. Germline CDR1 LNHDA, CDR2 SQIVND (reference sequence). This CDR3 contains 13 residues. The CDR3: CAAGQAEIGKLFF. DNA of the CDR3: TGTGCCGCTGGACAGGCCGAGATCGGAAAACTGTTTTTT.

V gene TRBV7-3 combines with J gene TRBJ2-7, with TRBD2 matching over 8 bases. Germline loops: CDR1 SGHTA, CDR2 FQGTGA. The CDR3 runs 13 residues. The V gene end was trimmed by 4 bases and the J gene end by 4 bases; junction bases not matched to a gene: 3. CDR3 region: CASSSSGGYEQYF. The CDR3, as DNA: TGTGCCAGCAGCTCCTCGGGGGGGTACGAGCAGTACTTC.

A single count supports this clone. This chain joins TRBV6-5 and TRBJ2-1; 9 bases agree with TRBD2. There are 16 residues in the CDR3. Germline CDR1 is MNHEY and CDR2 is SVGAGI. The V gene end was trimmed by 0 bases and the J gene end by 8 bases; junction bases not matched to a gene: 8. The CDR3 DNA reads as TGTGCCAGCAGTTACTCGGTAGCGGGGGTGTTCGATGAGCAGTTCTTC. Its translation is CASSYSVAGVFDEQFF.

Comment on this clone: Other DNA sequences from this sample encode an identical CDR3 as well. CDR3 sequence: CASSQDGGGYTDTQYF. CDR3 coding DNA: TGTGCCAGCAGCCAAGACGGGGGAGGGTACACAGATACGCAGTATTTT. The chain has TRBV3-1 (or the pseudogene TRBV3-2) and TRBJ2-3; 7 positions agree with TRBD2. This CDR3 is built from 16 residues. Per germline, CDR1 LGHDT and CDR2 YNNKEL (reference sequence). The ends lost 0 bases at V and 2 bases at J; junction bases unmatched: 5.

This sequence joins TRBV4-1 and TRBJ2-5, with 7 bases aligning to TRBD2. The CDR3 runs to 14 residues. The germline V gene encodes CDR1 MGHRA and CDR2 YSYEKL. The J segment lost 3 bases and the V segment lost 1 base, leaving 2 bases of the junction unmatched. The CDR3 reads CASSQGAGKETQYF. Here the CDR3 DNA reads TGCGCCAGCAGCCAAGGAGCGGGGAAAGAGACCCAGTACTTC.

The chain combines TRBV2 with TRBJ2-5; TRBD1 agrees at 9 bases. CDR1 is SNHLY and CDR2 is FYNNEI in the germline V gene. This CDR3 has 14 residues. The V segment lost 4 bases and the J segment 4 bases; nucleotides outside the gene matches: 4. The CDR3 loop is CASSGQGGGETQYF. Written as DNA, the CDR3 is TGTGCCAGCAGTGGACAGGGGGGAGGAGAGACCCAGTACTTC.